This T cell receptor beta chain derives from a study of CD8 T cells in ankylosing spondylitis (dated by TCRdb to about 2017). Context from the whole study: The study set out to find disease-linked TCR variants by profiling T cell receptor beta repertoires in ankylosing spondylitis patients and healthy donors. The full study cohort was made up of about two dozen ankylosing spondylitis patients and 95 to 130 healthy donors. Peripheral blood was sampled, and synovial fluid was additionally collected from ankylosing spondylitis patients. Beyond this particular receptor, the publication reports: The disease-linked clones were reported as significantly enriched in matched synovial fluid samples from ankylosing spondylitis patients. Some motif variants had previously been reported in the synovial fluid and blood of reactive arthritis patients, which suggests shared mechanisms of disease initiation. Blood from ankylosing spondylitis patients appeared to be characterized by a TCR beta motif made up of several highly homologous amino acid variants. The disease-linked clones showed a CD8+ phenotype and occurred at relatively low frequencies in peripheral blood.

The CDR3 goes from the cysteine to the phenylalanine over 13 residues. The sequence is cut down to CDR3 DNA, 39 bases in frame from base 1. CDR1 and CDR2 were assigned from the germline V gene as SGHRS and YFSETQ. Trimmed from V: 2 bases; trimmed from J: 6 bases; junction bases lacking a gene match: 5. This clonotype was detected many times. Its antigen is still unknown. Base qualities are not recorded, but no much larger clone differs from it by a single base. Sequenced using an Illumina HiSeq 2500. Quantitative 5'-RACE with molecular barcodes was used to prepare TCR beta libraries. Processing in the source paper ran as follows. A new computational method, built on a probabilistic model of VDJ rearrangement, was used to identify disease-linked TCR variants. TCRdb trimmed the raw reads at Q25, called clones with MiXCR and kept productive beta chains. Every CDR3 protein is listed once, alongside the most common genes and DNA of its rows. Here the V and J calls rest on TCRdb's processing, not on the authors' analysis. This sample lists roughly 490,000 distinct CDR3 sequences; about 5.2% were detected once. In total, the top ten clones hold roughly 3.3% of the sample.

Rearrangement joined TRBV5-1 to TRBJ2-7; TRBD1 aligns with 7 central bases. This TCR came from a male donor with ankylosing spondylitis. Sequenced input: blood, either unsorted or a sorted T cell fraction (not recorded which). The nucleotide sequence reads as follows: TGCGCCAGCAGCTTAATGACAGGGACCGAGCAGTACTTC. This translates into CASSLMTGTEQYF.